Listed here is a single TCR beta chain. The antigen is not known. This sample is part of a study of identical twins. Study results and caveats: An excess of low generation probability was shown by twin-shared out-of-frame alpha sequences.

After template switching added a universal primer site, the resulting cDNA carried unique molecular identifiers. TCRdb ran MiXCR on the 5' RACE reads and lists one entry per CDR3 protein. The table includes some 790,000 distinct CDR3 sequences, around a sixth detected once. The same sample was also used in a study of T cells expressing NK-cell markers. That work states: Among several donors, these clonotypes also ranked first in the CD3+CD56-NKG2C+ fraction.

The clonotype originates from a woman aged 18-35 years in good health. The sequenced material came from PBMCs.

CDR3 in DNA: TGTGCCAGCTCACCCCCCGAAGACTACCATACGCAGTATTTT. Its translation: CASSPPEDYHTQYF. The chain has TRBV18 and TRBJ2-3; D might be TRBD2 (5 bases). CDR1 KGHSH and CDR2 LQKENI come from the germline V gene. This CDR3 is built from 14 residues. V dropped 3 bases and J dropped 7 bases, with 14 bases sitting between them.